These 30 T cell receptor beta chains came from one sample sequenced in a study of T-cell reconstitution after alpha-beta-depleted transplantation in children. TCRbeta library construction was performed incorporating unique molecular identifiers. From the PCR reads, TCRdb called clonotypes with MiXCR, one entry per CDR3 protein. The sample lists 550,000 to 800,000 distinct CDR3 sequences; roughly 13% were seen once. Sequencing was performed on PBMCs, taken before TCRalphabeta/CD19-depleted stem cell transplant. Source of these receptors: a girl aged 2-10 years with congenital amegakaryocytic thrombocytopenia, due to receive a stem cell transplant.

This clonotype was seen a few times. The CDR3 DNA reads as TGTGCCAGCAGTTCCGGGACAGGGTTGTGGGCCGGCTATGGCTACACCTTC. This encodes CASSSGTGLWAGYGYTF. This chain connects TRBV12-3 or TRBV12-4 to TRBJ1-2, with 9 nucleotides matching TRBD1. The CDR3 totals 17 residues. After removal of 4 bases from V and 4 bases from J, the junction contained 13 bases not matched to a gene.

Concerning this clonotype: One junction end disagrees with the germline gene, perhaps due to a read error. The chain couples TRBV5-1 to TRBJ2-7, with unresolved D. This CDR3 comprises 11 residues. Per germline, CDR1 SGHRS and CDR2 YFSETQ. The CDR3 loop is CASRLEREQYF. The DNA of the CDR3 is TGCGCCAGCAGGTTGGAGCGCGAGCAGTACTTC.

The sample holds many counts of this clonotype. The V gene is TRBV5-1, the J gene TRBJ2-3; D is unclear. Germline values: CDR1 SGHRS, CDR2 YFSETQ. V was pared by 0 bases and J by 8 bases, with 10 bases between. This CDR3 spans 13 amino acids. CDR3 nucleotide sequence: TGCGCCAGCAGCTTGGGGCCACTCGGTACGCAGTATTTT. The encoded protein is CASSLGPLGTQYF.

For this clonotype: This may arise from a read error, as a much more abundant clone is one base away. J is TRBJ2-2 and V is TRBV10-3; D may be TRBD2 (5 bases). Germline V gives CDR1 ENHRY, CDR2 SYGVKD. The length of the CDR3 is 14 residues. The CDR3 bases are TGTGCCATCAATGAGAGGGCTAACACCGGGGAGCTGTTTTTT. Its translation is CAINERANTGELFF.

This chain uses TRBV6-2 or TRBV6-3 with TRBJ1-2; no reliable D call. This CDR3 spans 15 amino acids. Trimming removed 0 bases from V and 3 bases from J, with 11 bases in between. Germline V CDR1 and CDR2: MNHEY, SVGEGT. The chain's CDR3 is CASSYSRAEDYGYTF. In DNA, the CDR3 is TGTGCCAGCAGTTACTCGAGGGCAGAGGACTATGGCTACACCTTC.

This clonotype was found many times. The chain has TRBV20-1 and TRBJ2-2, with D tentatively TRBD2 (6 bases). V was pared by 3 bases and J by 3 bases, with 11 bases between. The CDR3 loop spans 14 amino acids. Looked up from germline, CDR1 is DFQATT and CDR2 is SNEGSKA (reference sequence). The CDR3 here is CSARSGSYTGELFF. The CDR3 nucleotides read TGCAGTGCTAGGTCCGGGAGCTACACCGGGGAGCTGTTTTTT.

This clonotype was observed at least ten times. The CDR3 nucleotides are TGCGCCAGCAGCCCGAGCGGCCAGAGCACAGATACGCAGTATTTT. Its protein product is CASSPSGQSTDTQYF. The chain links TRBV5-1 to TRBJ2-3; a weak D match, TRBD2 (5 bases). The germline V gene encodes CDR1 SGHRS and CDR2 YFSETQ. This CDR3 comprises 15 residues. Between the trimmed V and J ends, which lost 4 bases and 0 bases, there was a span of 12 bases.

This sequence joins TRBV12-3 or TRBV12-4 and TRBJ2-7; TRBD2 aligns across 7 bases. CDR3 length: 14 amino acids. V shed 4 bases and J 3 bases; nucleotides not matched to a gene: 6. The CDR3 loop reads CASSWGSGNYEQYF. CDR3 nucleotides: TGTGCCAGCAGTTGGGGGAGCGGGAACTACGAGCAGTACTTC.

The V and J genes are TRBV27 and TRBJ2-3; D may be TRBD2 (6 bases). Per the germline V gene, CDR1 is MNHEY and CDR2 is SMNVEV (reference sequence). Between the trimmed V and J ends, which lost 5 bases and 0 bases, there was a span of 18 bases. The CDR3 consists of 17 residues. In DNA form, the CDR3 reads TGTGCCAGCAGTCCTCTGGGAGGAGCGACCAGCACAGATACGCAGTATTTT. Residues: CASSPLGGATSTDTQYF.

At least ten counts were recorded for this clonotype. This chain joins TRBV5-6 and TRBJ2-1; D could derive from TRBD1 or TRBD2 (5 bases each). Germline V gene sequence: CDR1 SGHDT, CDR2 YYEEEE. The CDR3 is 14 amino acids. V was clipped by 4 bases and J by 5 bases, with 13 bases between them. The CDR3 DNA follows: TGTGCCAGCAGCAGGGGTATCGGGAACAATGAGCAGTTCTTC. This codes for CASSRGIGNNEQFF.

This clonotype appeared many times. This chain links TRBV20-1 with TRBJ2-1; 16 bases fit TRBD2. The V segment lost 4 bases and the J segment 2 bases; nucleotides outside the gene matches: 5. Germline V gene data show CDR1 as DFQATT and CDR2 as SNEGSKA (reference sequence). This CDR3 is built from 17 residues. CDR3 residues: CSATGTSGRATYNEQFF. The DNA for the CDR3 is TGCAGTGCTACCGGGACTAGCGGGAGGGCAACCTACAATGAGCAGTTCTTC.

In its sample, this clonotype was seen many times. Relative to the germline gene, one junction end is altered; a read error may explain this. In DNA form, the CDR3 reads TGCGCCAGCAGCTTGCCGGGAGATACGCAGTATTTT. It codes for CASSLPGDTQYF. The genes are TRBV7-2 and TRBJ2-3; no clear D. Per germline, CDR1 SGHTA and CDR2 FQGNSA. CDR3 length equals 12 residues.

The chain employs TRBV20-1 and TRBJ2-7; 7 bases line up with TRBD2. The germline gives CDR1 DFQATT, CDR2 SNEGSKA (reference sequence). With 4 bases clipped from V and 0 bases from J, the junction kept 3 bases outside the gene matches. The CDR3 has 13 amino acids. The CDR3 here is CSATGTTSYEQYF. CDR3 DNA: TGCAGTGCTACGGGGACTACCTCCTACGAGCAGTACTTC.

This clonotype was counted many times. V usage is TRBV27 and J usage is TRBJ2-2; D unresolved. CDR1 is MNHEY and CDR2 is SMNVEV in the germline V gene (reference sequence). CDR3 length: 12 residues. V lost 6 bases and J 6 bases, leaving 8 bases between the germline ends. DNA of the CDR3: TGTGCCAGCAGACCTTTCTCCGGGGAGCTGTTTTTT. Protein product: CASRPFSGELFF.

This clonotype has just a few counts. V gene TRBV5-1 combines with J gene TRBJ2-1; no definite D call. The V and J ends lost 4 bases and 5 bases respectively, with 13 bases between them. There are 14 residues in the CDR3. Germline loops: CDR1 SGHRS, CDR2 YFSETQ. The CDR3 loop reads CASSAAPRDNEQFF. Written as DNA, the CDR3 is TGCGCCAGCAGCGCAGCACCCCGGGACAATGAGCAGTTCTTC.

This clonotype was seen many times. The V gene is TRBV27, the J gene TRBJ2-1, with 7 bases identical to TRBD1. This CDR3 is 15 amino acids long. With V trimmed by 3 bases and J by 4 bases, 6 bases remained unmatched. CDR1 and CDR2 from the germline V gene are MNHEY and SMNVEV (reference sequence). CDR3 nucleotide sequence: TGTGCCAGCAGTTTCCCGGGACAGCAATACAATGAGCAGTTCTTC. Protein product: CASSFPGQQYNEQFF.

There are many counts of this clonotype. The chain employs TRBV20-1 and TRBJ1-2, with D maybe TRBD1 (6 bases). CDR3 length equals 17 residues. The germline V and J ends were trimmed by 2 bases and 2 bases, with 21 bases remaining between them. Germline V gene sequence: CDR1 DFQATT, CDR2 SNEGSKA (reference sequence). The chain's CDR3 is CSARRPAQGRGNYGYTF. The CDR3 coding sequence is TGCAGTGCTAGACGGCCCGCACAGGGCCGAGGAAACTATGGCTACACCTTC.

There are many counts of this clonotype. The chain combines TRBV7-2 with TRBJ2-1; TRBD2 is a possible D gene (6 bases). V dropped 0 bases and J dropped 2 bases, with 8 bases sitting between them. Germline CDR1 reads SGHTA; CDR2 reads FQGNSA. The CDR3 contains 15 residues. For the CDR3, the DNA is TGTGCCAGCAGCTTAGCGGAGGGTACCTACAATGAGCAGTTCTTC. Translated: CASSLAEGTYNEQFF.

This clonotype was counted only a few times. The V gene is TRBV20-1, the J gene TRBJ1-1, with D maybe TRBD1 (6 bases). Germline CDR1 reads DFQATT; CDR2 reads SNEGSKA (reference sequence). V lost 3 bases and J lost 7, with 27 bases in between. The CDR3 has 17 residues. CDR3 sequence: CSARTVLDRYTSIEAFF. CDR3 nucleotide sequence: TGCAGTGCTAGGACCGTTCTAGACAGGTATACGTCGATTGAAGCTTTCTTT.

This clonotype was observed many times. This chain links TRBV7-2 with TRBJ2-1; tentatively, D is TRBD1 or TRBD2 (5 bases each). Trimming took off 6 bases at V and 4 bases at J, with 19 bases between the two ends. Germline V lookup: CDR1 SGHTA, CDR2 FQGNSA. CDR3 size: 16 residues. The CDR3: CASSKRGRPTYNEQFF. In DNA, the CDR3 is TGTGCCAGCAGTAAGAGGGGCAGACCCACTTACAATGAGCAGTTCTTC.

This clonotype was seen ten or more times. This chain uses TRBV20-1 with TRBJ2-3; TRBD2 agrees at 10 bases. Unmatched junction bases numbered 11, after V lost 6 bases and J lost 5 bases. The CDR3 spans 15 residues. Germline V gene sequence: CDR1 DFQATT, CDR2 SNEGSKA (reference sequence). The CDR3 nucleotides are TGCAGTGCCAATCTAGCGGGAGCCCCGGGAGATACGCAGTATTTT. Its translation: CSANLAGAPGDTQYF.

The chain couples TRBV6-5 to TRBJ1-5; D unresolved. The CDR3 runs 16 residues. Trimming took 0 bases from V and 5 from J, leaving 14 bases between them. In germline, CDR1 is MNHEY, CDR2 SVGAGI. Here the CDR3 reads CASSYSGEGRYQPQHF. In DNA form, the CDR3 reads TGTGCCAGCAGTTACTCGGGCGAGGGCCGCTATCAGCCCCAGCATTTT.

The V call is TRBV12-3 or TRBV12-4, the J call TRBJ2-2; D not resolved. V was clipped by 3 bases and J by 9 bases, with 23 bases between them. The CDR3 sequence is 17 residues long. The DNA of the CDR3 is TGTGCCAGCAGTTTTTCACTTCTCCTCAGGCCGTTCCGGGAGCTGTTTTTT. Translation: CASSFSLLLRPFRELFF.

Only a few counts were recorded for this clonotype. The rearrangement links TRBV20-1 to TRBJ2-7, with 11 positions matching TRBD2. V gave up 5 bases and J gave up 5 bases; unmatched junction bases: 8. Germline CDR1 reads DFQATT; CDR2 reads SNEGSKA (reference sequence). There are 14 residues in the CDR3. CDR3 residues: CSAARLAGMHEQYF. The CDR3 DNA sequence: TGCAGTGCTGCCCGACTAGCGGGAATGCACGAGCAGTACTTC.

This clonotype was counted ten times or more. The chain has TRBV10-3 and TRBJ2-1; D is perhaps TRBD2 (5 bases). The CDR3 extends over 14 amino acids. The germline V gene has CDR1 ENHRY and CDR2 SYGVKD. V lost 11 bases to trimming and J lost 6 bases, with 20 bases between them. CDR3 DNA: TGTGCCGCCACCCCGGAGGCAGGAAGCAATGAGCAGTTCTTC. Translated, it gives CAATPEAGSNEQFF.

The rearrangement links TRBV5-1 to TRBJ2-7; possible D gene TRBD2, 5 bases. The CDR3 is made up of 13 amino acids. CDR1 SGHRS and CDR2 YFSETQ come from the germline V gene. The V gene lost 7 bases and the J gene lost 7 bases, with 18 bases spanning the gap. The CDR3 DNA sequence: TGCGCCAGCGCCTTACGGGCGGGTCTAGAGCAGTACTTC. Translating gives CASALRAGLEQYF.

This clonotype came up many times. The gene calls are TRBV5-1 and TRBJ1-2, with D maybe TRBD1 (6 bases). The CDR3 consists of 15 residues. The ends were cut back, 0 bases at V and 4 bases at J, with 13 bases in the middle. The germline V gene encodes CDR1 SGHRS and CDR2 YFSETQ. The CDR3 spells CASSLDLDRLYGYTF. The CDR3 region has the DNA TGCGCCAGCAGCTTGGATCTGGACAGACTCTATGGCTACACCTTC.

This clonotype has just a few counts. This chain joins TRBV4-1 and TRBJ1-1, with 7 bases identical to TRBD1. This CDR3 comprises 21 residues. CDR1 is MGHRA and CDR2 is YSYEKL in the germline V gene. V lost 3 bases to trimming and J lost 0 bases; unmatched junction nucleotides: 22. The DNA for the CDR3 is TGCGCCAGCAGCCACCCCAGGGGGTGGATCAGTGGCTTAAACATGAACACTGAAGCTTTCTTT. This codes for CASSHPRGWISGLNMNTEAFF.

The chain is built from TRBV5-1 and TRBJ2-2, with D uncertain. CDR1 SGHRS and CDR2 YFSETQ come from the germline V gene. The germline V and J ends were trimmed by 7 bases and 1 base, with 11 bases remaining between them. This CDR3 is 14 amino acids long. This CDR3 reads CASPRAGNTGELFF. For the CDR3, the DNA is TGCGCCAGCCCTCGGGCAGGGAACACCGGGGAGCTGTTTTTT. The variable domain in full, completed from reference TRBV5-1 and TRBJ2-2, reads KAGVTQTPRYLIKTRGQQVTLSCSPISGHRSVSWYQQTPGQGLQFLFEYFSETQRNKGNFPGRFSGRQFSNSRSEMNVSTLELGDSALYLCASPRAGNTGELFFGEGSRLTVL.

This clonotype occurred many times. The V gene is TRBV15, the J gene TRBJ2-1, with unresolved D. The germline V gene encodes CDR1 LNHNV and CDR2 YYDKDF (reference sequence). V was shortened by 0 bases and J by 8 bases, with 8 bases between the two germline ends. CDR3 length: 13 residues. The CDR3 reads CATSREEADEQFF. The CDR3 bases are TGTGCCACCAGCAGAGAAGAAGCTGATGAGCAGTTCTTC.